This TCR beta chain was profiled in a study of siplizumab effects on memory and regulatory T cells. With respect to this clone: Its specificity is unknown.

The CDR3 runs to 15 residues. V dropped 0 bases and J dropped 5 bases, with 14 bases sitting between them. In germline, CDR1 is LNHDA, CDR2 SQIVND (reference sequence). General study points: The diversity of naive T cells seemed greater than that of memory cells, and their alloresponse contribution seemed major.

Method: immunoSEQ multiplex PCR; TCRdb's copy keeps in-frame clones and lacks some. The data hold tens of thousands of clones, with approximately 95% observed a single time. The rearrangement links TRBV19 to TRBJ2-7; a possible D gene is TRBD1 (6 bases). The sample was non-Treg CD4+ T cells sorted from blood. This receptor was identified in a human donor in good health. CDR3 region: CASSIETGRTNEQYF. CDR3 DNA: TGTGCCAGTAGTATAGAGACAGGCCGAACCAACGAGCAGTACTTC.